Reported below is one TCR beta chain. Its antigen target is currently unknown. Within one base of it there is no much larger clone, and no base qualities were kept. TCRbeta CDR3 regions were amplified from genomic DNA using the immunoSEQ Assay, a bias-controlled multiplex PCR. The authors' pipeline ran thus. The number of nucleated cells in each sample was estimated by amplification of reference gene primers within the assay. Sequence reads were collapsed and filtered to measure the absolute abundance of every unique TCRbeta CDR3 rearrangement. For each sample, productive Simpson clonality was calculated as the square root of Simpson's diversity index over productive rearrangements. TCRdb holds this immuneACCESS table with in-frame rearrangements only. Some clones are missing; in checked studies, unresolved V genes explain under half, and the rest has no known cause. The V and J calls and clone size come from that table; D and trimming were worked out from the DNA. This sample gives approximately 150,000 clones in total; 81% of them show up just once. Approximately 5.1% of the sample rests with the top ten.

This sample is part of a study of blood T cell repertoires in COVID-19 (dated by TCRdb to the early 2020s). As for the study more broadly: Samples from collaborators originated in the United States, Italy and Spain and spanned both the acute and convalescent phases of COVID-19. The material from the prospective study consisted of cDNA or gDNA derived from T cells, B-cell-depleted T cells, or PBMCs. Deeply sampled blood TCRbeta repertoires from subjects exposed to, actively infected with, or recovered from COVID-19 were included in the dataset. The repertoires were released in a freely available public database intended as a resource for research on the immune response to SARS-CoV-2. The samples were drawn from the first 160 participants of the ongoing ImmuneRACE study and from 1,254 subjects provided by 6 global collaborators. Nearly every sample came with metadata listing a de-identified subject ID, COVID-19 status, age in years and sex. Where available, HLA class I and class II types were obtained from metadata supplied by the sample provider rather than from assay-based typing.

Participants in the prospective study were aged about 18 to 95 years, lived in under 30 United States geographic areas, and enrolled through a virtual design. Cohort assignment in the prospective study relied on participant-reported clinical history from a screening survey and a study questionnaire. Mobile phlebotomists in the prospective study collected whole blood, serum and a nasopharyngeal or oropharyngeal swab from every participant. Over a roughly two-month period, participants in the prospective study had the option of providing additional blood draws and questionnaires. Prospective study blood samples were shipped either frozen or at room temperature before DNA extraction. Taken from the germline V gene, the CDR1 and CDR2 loops are SGHAT and FQNNGV. V drops 4 bases and J drops 9 bases, leaving 25 bases in between. The CDR3 measures 17 amino acids from cysteine to phenylalanine. The sequence is cut down to CDR3 DNA, 51 bases in frame from base 1.

Overall study results and their limits: The amount of clinical and demographic metadata varied by source and participant and was provided uncurated.

The chain is made from TRBV11-2 and TRBJ2-1; 5 matching bases give a weak D call of TRBD2. Sequenced input: PBMCs or T cells enriched from blood (not recorded which). This sequence was found in a woman between 35 and 50 years old with acute COVID-19. The sequence in DNA is TGTGCCAGCAGCTCCGCCCGCCTTAGCGAGTGGCTTGCTGAGCAGTTCTTC. The encoded protein is CASSSARLSEWLAEQFF.